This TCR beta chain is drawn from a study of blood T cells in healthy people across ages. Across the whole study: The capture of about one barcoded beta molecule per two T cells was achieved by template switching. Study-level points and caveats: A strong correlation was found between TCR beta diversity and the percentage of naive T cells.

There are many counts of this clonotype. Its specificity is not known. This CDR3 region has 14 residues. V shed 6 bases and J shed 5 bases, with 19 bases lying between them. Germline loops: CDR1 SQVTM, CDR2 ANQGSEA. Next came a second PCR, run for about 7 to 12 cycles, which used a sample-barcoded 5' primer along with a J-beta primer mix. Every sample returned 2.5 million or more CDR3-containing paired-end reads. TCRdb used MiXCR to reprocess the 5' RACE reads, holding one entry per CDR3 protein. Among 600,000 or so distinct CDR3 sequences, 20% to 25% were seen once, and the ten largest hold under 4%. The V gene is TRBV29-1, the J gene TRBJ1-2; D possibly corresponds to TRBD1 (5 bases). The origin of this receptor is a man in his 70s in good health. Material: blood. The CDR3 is CSVQDRDRGYGYTF. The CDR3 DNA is TGCAGCGTCCAAGACCGGGACCGGGGATATGGCTACACCTTC.